Only one count was recorded for the clone carrying this TCR beta chain. The antigen remains unidentified. Trimming took 4 bases from V and 0 from J, leaving 8 bases between them. Germline assignment: CDR1 MGHDK and CDR2 SYGVNS. The CDR3 sequence is 14 residues long. The sample comes from a study of cytomegalovirus exposure and HLA in healthy donors. It was with 60 Vbeta and 13 Jbeta primers that the PCR ran. Some clones are missing from TCRdb's copy, which holds only in-frame ones; the method was immunoSEQ multiplex PCR. In the table there are some 120,000 clones, 80% of which are singletons. General observations from the study: In a later analysis, HLA-C alleles had the fewest associated TCRs, DRB1 alleles the most. There were 160 or so TCR beta chains listed as cytomegalovirus-associated. Being productive about 90% or about 30% of the time was typical of most TCR beta V segments in an earlier analysis.

Sequencing used PBMCs. V is TRBV25-1 and J is TRBJ2-3; D possibly corresponds to TRBD1 (6 bases). The TCR was taken from a man aged 25 to 40 in good health and CMV-seronegative. CDR3 sequence: CASSGTGSTDTQYF. Written as DNA, the CDR3 is TGTGCCAGCAGTGGAACAGGGAGCACAGATACGCAGTATTTT.